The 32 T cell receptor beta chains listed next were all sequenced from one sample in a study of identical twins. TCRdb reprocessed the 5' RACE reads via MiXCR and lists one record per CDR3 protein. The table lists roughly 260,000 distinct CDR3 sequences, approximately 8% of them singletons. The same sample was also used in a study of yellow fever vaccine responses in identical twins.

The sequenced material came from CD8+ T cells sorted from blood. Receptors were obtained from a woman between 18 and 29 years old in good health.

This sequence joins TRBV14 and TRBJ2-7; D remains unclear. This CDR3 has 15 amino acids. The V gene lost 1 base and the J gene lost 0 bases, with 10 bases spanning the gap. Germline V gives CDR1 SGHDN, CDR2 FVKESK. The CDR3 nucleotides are TGTGCCAGCAGCCAAGGTCCGGCAGGCTCCTACGAGCAGTACGTC. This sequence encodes CASSQGPAGSYEQYV.

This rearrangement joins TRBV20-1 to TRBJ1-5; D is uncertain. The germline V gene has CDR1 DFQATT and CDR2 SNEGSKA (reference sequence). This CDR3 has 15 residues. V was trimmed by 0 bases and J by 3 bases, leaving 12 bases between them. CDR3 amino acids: CSARDLAIANQPQHF. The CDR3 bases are TGCAGTGCTAGAGATTTGGCAATAGCCAATCAGCCCCAGCATTTT.

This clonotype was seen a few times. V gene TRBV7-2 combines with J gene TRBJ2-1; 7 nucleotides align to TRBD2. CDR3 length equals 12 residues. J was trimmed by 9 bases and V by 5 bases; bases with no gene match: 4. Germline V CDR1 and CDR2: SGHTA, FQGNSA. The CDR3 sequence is CASSLLALEQFF. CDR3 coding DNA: TGTGCCAGCAGCCTACTAGCGCTTGAGCAGTTCTTC.

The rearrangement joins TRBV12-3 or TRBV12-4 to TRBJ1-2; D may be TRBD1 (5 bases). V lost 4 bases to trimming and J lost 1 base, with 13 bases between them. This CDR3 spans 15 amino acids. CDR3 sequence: CASSSPGLLNYGYTF. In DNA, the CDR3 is TGTGCCAGCAGTTCCCCGGGACTCCTTAACTATGGCTACACCTTC.

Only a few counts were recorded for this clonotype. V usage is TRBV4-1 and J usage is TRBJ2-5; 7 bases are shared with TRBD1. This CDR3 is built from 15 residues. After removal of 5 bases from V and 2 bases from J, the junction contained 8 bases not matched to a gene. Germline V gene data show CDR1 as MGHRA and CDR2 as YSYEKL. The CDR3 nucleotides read TGCGCCAGCAGCGAGCGGACAGGCGAACAAGAGACCCAGTACTTC. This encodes CASSERTGEQETQYF.

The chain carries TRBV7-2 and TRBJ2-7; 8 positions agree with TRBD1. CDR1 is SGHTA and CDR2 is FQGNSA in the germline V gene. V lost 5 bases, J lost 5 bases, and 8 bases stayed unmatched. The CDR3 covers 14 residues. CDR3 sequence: CASSHLQGEDEQYF. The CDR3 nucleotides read TGTGCCAGCAGCCATCTACAGGGGGAGGACGAGCAGTACTTC.

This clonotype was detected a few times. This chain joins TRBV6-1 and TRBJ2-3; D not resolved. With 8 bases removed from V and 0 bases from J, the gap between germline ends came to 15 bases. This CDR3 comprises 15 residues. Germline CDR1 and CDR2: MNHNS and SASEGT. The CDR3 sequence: CASANMDGSTDTQYF. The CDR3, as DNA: TGTGCCAGCGCAAACATGGACGGGAGCACAGATACGCAGTATTTT.

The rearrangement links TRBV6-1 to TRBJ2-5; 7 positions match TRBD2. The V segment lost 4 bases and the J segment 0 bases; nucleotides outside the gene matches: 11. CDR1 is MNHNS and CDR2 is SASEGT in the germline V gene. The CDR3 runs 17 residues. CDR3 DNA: TGTGCCAGCAGTGCCGTCCGGGACTACCTGTACCAAGAGACCCAGTACTTC. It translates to CASSAVRDYLYQETQYF.

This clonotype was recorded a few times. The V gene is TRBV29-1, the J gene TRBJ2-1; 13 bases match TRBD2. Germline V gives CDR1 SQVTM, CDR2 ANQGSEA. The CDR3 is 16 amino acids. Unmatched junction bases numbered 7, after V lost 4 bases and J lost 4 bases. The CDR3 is CSVAGTSGVGYNEQFF. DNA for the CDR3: TGCAGCGTTGCCGGGACTAGCGGGGTGGGGTACAATGAGCAGTTCTTC.

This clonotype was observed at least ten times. The CDR3 bases are TGTGCCACCAGTGATGGAGGGTCCACTGAAGCTTTCTTT. Protein product: CATSDGGSTEAFF. The V call is TRBV24-1, the J call TRBJ1-1; no definite D call. Germline lookup yields CDR1 KGHDR and CDR2 SFDVKD. This CDR3 spans 13 amino acids. Trimming cost V 3 bases and J 4 bases, with 8 bases left between them.

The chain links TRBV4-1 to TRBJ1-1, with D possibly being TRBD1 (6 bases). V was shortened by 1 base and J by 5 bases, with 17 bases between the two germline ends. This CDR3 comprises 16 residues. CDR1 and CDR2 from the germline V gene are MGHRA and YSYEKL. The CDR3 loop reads CASSQAHPGRGTEAFF. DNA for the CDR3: TGCGCCAGCAGCCAAGCTCACCCAGGGAGGGGGACTGAAGCTTTCTTT.

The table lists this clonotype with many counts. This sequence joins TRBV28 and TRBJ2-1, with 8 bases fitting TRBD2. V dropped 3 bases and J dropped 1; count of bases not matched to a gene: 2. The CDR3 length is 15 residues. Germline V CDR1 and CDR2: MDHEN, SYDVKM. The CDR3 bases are TGTGCCAGCAGTTTGACGGGGGGGTCCTACAATGAGCAGTTCTTC. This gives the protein CASSLTGGSYNEQFF.

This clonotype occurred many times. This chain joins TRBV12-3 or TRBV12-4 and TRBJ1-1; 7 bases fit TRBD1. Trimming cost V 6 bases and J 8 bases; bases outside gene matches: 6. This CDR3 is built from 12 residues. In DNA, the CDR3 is TGTGCCAGCAGATCGGGGACAGCGGAAGCTTTCTTT. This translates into CASRSGTAEAFF.

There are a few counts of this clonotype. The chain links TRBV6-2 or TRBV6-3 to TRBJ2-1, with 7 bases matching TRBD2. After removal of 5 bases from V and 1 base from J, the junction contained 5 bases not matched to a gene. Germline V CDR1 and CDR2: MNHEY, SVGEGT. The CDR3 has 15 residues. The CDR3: CASSVAGESYNEQFF. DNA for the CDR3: TGTGCCAGCAGTGTGGCGGGAGAGTCCTACAATGAGCAGTTCTTC.

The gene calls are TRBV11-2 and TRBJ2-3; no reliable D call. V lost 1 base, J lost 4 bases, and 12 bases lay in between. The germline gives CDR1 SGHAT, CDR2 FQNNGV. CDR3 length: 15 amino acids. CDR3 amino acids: CASSLGILGSDTQYF. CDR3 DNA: TGTGCCAGCAGCTTAGGAATATTGGGGTCAGATACGCAGTATTTT.

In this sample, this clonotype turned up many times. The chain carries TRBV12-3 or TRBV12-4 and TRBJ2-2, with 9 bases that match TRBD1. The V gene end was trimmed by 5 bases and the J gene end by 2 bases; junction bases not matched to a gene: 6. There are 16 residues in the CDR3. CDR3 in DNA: TGTGCCAGCAGTCCCGGGACAGGGTTCAACACCGGGGAGCTGTTTTTT. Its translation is CASSPGTGFNTGELFF.

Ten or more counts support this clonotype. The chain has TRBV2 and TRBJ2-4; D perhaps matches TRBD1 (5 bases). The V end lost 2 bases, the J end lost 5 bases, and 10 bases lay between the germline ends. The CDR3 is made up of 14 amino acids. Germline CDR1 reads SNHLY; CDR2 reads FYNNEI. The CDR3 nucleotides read TGTGCCAGCAGTGAACTAGACAGTCAAAACATTCAGTACTTC. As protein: CASSELDSQNIQYF. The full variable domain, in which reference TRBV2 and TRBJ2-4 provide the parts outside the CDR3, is EPEVTQTPSHQVTQMGQEVILRCVPISNHLYFYWYRQILGQKVEFLVSFYNNEISEKSEIFDDQFSVERPDGSNFTLKIRSTKLEDSAMYFCASSELDSQNIQYFGAGTRLSVL.

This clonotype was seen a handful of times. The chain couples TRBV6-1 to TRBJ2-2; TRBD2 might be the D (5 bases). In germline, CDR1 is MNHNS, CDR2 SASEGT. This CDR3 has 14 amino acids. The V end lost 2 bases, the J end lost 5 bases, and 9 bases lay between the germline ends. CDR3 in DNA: TGTGCCAGCAGTGAACCCCCGGGAACCGGGGAGCTGTTTTTT. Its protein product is CASSEPPGTGELFF.

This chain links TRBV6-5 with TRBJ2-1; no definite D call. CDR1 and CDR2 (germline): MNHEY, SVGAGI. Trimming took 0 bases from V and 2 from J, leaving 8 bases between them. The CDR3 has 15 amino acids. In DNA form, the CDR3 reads TGTGCCAGCAGTTACTCGAAGGCGACCTACAATGAGCAGTTCTTC. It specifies CASSYSKATYNEQFF.

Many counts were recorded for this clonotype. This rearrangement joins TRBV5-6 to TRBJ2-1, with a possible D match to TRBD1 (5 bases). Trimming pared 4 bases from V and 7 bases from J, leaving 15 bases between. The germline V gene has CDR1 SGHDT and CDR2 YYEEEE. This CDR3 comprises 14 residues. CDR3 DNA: TGTGCCAGCAGCAGGGGTTCGAATTGGAATGAGCAGTTCTTC. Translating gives CASSRGSNWNEQFF.

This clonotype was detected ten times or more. This CDR3 is CAISRQGYIGELFF. CDR3 DNA: TGTGCCATCAGCCGGCAGGGGTATATCGGGGAGCTGTTTTTT. The V and J genes are TRBV10-3 and TRBJ2-2, with TRBD1 as a possible D gene (6 bases). The CDR3 extends over 14 amino acids. The germline V and J ends were trimmed by 6 bases and 7 bases, with 15 bases remaining between them. Looked up from germline, CDR1 is ENHRY and CDR2 is SYGVKD.

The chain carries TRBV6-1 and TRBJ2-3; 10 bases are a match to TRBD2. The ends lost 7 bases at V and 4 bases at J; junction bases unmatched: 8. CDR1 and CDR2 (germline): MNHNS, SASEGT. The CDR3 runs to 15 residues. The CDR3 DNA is TGTGCCAGCACCCCGGATAGCGGGAGGCCAGATACGCAGTATTTT. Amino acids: CASTPDSGRPDTQYF.

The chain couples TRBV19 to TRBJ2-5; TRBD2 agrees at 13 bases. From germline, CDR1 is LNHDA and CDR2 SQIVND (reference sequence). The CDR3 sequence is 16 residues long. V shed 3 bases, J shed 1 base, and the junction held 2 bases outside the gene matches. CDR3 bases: TGTGCCAGTAGTATTGGGACTAGCGGGATCCAAGAGACCCAGTACTTC. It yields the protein CASSIGTSGIQETQYF.

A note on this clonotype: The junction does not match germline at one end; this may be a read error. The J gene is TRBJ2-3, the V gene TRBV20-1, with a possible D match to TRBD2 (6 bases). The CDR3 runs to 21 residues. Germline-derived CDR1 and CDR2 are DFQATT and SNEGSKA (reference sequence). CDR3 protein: CCAKWGDSEKGDELSTDTQYF. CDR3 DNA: TGCTGTGCTAAGTGGGGGGATTCGGAAAAAGGGGATGAATTGAGCACAGATACGCAGTATTTT.

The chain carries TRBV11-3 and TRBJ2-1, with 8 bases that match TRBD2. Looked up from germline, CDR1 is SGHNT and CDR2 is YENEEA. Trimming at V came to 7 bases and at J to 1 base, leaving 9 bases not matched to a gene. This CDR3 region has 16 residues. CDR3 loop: CASTPQIAGSYNEQFF. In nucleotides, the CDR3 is TGTGCCAGCACCCCCCAGATAGCGGGATCCTACAATGAGCAGTTCTTC.

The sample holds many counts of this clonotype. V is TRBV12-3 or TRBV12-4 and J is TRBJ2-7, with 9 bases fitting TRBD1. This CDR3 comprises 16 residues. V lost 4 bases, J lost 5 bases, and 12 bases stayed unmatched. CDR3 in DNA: TGTGCCAGCAGTTCATTGGGGTGGAGGACAGGGGACGAGCAGTACTTC. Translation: CASSSLGWRTGDEQYF.

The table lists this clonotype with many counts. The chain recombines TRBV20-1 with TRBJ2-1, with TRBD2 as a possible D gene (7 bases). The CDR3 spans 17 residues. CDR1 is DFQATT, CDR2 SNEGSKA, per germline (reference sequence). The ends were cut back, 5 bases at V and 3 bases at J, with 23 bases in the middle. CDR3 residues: CSADGGPGERDYNEQFF. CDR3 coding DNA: TGCAGTGCTGACGGGGGCCCGGGAGAGCGGGACTACAATGAGCAGTTCTTC.

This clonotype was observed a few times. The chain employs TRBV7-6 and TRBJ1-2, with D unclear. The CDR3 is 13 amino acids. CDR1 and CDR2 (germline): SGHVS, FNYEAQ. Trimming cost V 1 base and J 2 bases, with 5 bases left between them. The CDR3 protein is CASSLVQNYGYTF. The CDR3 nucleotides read TGTGCCAGCAGCTTAGTCCAGAACTATGGCTACACCTTC. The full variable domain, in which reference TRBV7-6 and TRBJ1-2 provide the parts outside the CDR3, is GAGVSQSPRYKVTKRGQDVALRCDPISGHVSLYWYRQALGQGPEFLTYFNYEAQQDKSGLPNDRFSAERPEGSISTLTIQRTEQRDSAMYRCASSLVQNYGYTFGSGTRLTVV.

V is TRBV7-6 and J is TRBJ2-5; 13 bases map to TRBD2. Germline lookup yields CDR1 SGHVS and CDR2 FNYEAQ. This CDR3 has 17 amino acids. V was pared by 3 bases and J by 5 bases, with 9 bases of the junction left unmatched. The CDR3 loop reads CASSLGMTSGRLETQYF. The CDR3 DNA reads TGTGCCAGCAGCTTGGGGATGACTAGCGGGAGGCTTGAGACCCAGTACTTC.

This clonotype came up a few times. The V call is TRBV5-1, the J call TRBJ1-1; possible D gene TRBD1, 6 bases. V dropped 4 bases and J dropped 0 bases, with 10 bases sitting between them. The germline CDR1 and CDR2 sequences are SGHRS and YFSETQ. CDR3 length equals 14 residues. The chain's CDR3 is CASSPTGLNTEAFF. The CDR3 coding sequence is TGCGCCAGCAGCCCCACAGGGTTGAACACTGAAGCTTTCTTT.

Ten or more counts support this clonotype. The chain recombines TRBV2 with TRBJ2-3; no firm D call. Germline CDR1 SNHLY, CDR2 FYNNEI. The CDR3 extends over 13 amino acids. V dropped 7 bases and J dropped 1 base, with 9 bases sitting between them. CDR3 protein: CASKFLGTDTQYF. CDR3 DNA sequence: TGTGCCAGCAAATTCCTAGGCACAGATACGCAGTATTTT.

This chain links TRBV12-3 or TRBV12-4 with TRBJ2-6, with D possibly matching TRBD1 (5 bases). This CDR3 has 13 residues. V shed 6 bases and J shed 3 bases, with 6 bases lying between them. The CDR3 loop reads CASSQGGANVLTF. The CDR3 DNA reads TGTGCCAGCAGCCAGGGTGGGGCCAACGTCCTGACTTTC.